The source of this T cell receptor beta chain is a study of cytomegalovirus exposure and HLA in healthy donors. On the study more broadly: The 120 or so validation repertoires used a platform that matched the one used for the 600 to 700 first-cohort repertoires, as a later analysis reported.

Study observations and caveats: The authors listed around 150 TCR beta chains as cytomegalovirus-associated.

Points on this clone: Its antigen is not known.

Germline CDR1 and CDR2: SEHNR and FQNEAQ (reference sequence). V shed 5 bases, J shed 2 bases, and the junction held 6 bases outside the gene matches. The CDR3 is made up of 15 amino acids. This table comes from immunoSEQ multiplex PCR, and its TCRdb copy is limited to in-frame clones, with some not included. The sample shows roughly 270,000 clones, roughly 90% of them seen only once. The TCR sequence derives from a young woman in good health and CMV-seronegative. J is TRBJ2-1 and V is TRBV7-9; TRBD2 matches at 7 bases. Sample: PBMCs. In DNA, the CDR3 is TGTGCCAGCAGCCCGGCCCGGGGGGCCTACAATGAGCAGTTCTTC. Residues: CASSPARGAYNEQFF.